A selection of T cell receptor beta chains follows, all from one sample in a study of shared clonotypes between healthy human individuals. Clones were read by immunoSEQ multiplex PCR, and TCRdb kept only the in-frame ones, dropping some. Altogether approximately 340,000 clones are present, less than 75% being singletons, with the ten largest covering about 10%. The specimen sequenced was memory CD4+ T cells sorted from blood. These receptors all come from a young man in good health. The CDR3 runs from the conserved cysteine through the conserved F or W. Fields, in order: D gene, J gene, clone size, V gene, CDR3 DNA, CDR3 protein. D genes are given only for firm matches. Clone size is stated in some rows and not others, as once, few, many or a class when expanded.

D: -
J: TRBJ2-3
size: -
V: TRBV28
DNA: TGTGCCAGCTCCCGCGACTATCGCACAGATACGCAGTATTTT
CDR3: CASSRDYRTDTQYF

D: -
J: TRBJ2-5
size: -
V: TRBV25-1
DNA: TGTGCCAGCAAGGAGGGAGTCGAGACCCAGTACTTC
CDR3: CASKEGVETQYF

D: TRBD2
J: TRBJ2-6
size: -
V: TRBV29-1
DNA: TGCAGCGTTGGTGGGGGGGGCTCTGGGGCCAACGTCCTGACTTTC
CDR3: CSVGGGGSGANVLTF

D: -
J: TRBJ1-5
size: -
V: TRBV27
DNA: TGTGCCAGCAGTTTTACAGGAGGCAATCAGCCCCAGCATTTT
CDR3: CASSFTGGNQPQHF

D: -
J: TRBJ1-4
size: many
V: TRBV7-9
DNA: TGTGCCAGCAGCTTGTTGACAGGTGGTAATGAAAAACTGTTTTTT
CDR3: CASSLLTGGNEKLFF

D: -
J: TRBJ1-1
size: -
V: TRBV5-4
DNA: TGTGCCAGCAGCCCGACGAGTATGAACACTGAAGCTTTCTTT
CDR3: CASSPTSMNTEAFF

D: -
J: TRBJ2-7
size: -
V: TRBV28
DNA: TGTGCCAGCAGCCGACCGACTAGTTCCTACGAGCAGTACTTC
CDR3: CASSRPTSSYEQYF

D: -
J: TRBJ2-1
size: -
V: TRBV25-1
DNA: TGTGCCAGCAGTGAAAGCGAGGCGATGAATGAGCAGTTCTTC
CDR3: CASSESEAMNEQFF

D: -
J: TRBJ2-7
size: -
V: TRBV28
DNA: TGTGCCAGCAGGCCACAGTTCTCCTACGAGCAGTACTTC
CDR3: CASRPQFSYEQYF

D: -
J: TRBJ2-1
size: few
V: TRBV25-1
DNA: TGTGCCAGCACCCCACCGGACAGTCCTGGGAATGAGCAGTTCTTC
CDR3: CASTPPDSPGNEQFF

D: -
J: TRBJ2-6
size: -
V: TRBV19
DNA: TGTGCCAGTAGCCCTGACACAAACTCTGGGGCCAACGTCCTGACTTTC
CDR3: CASSPDTNSGANVLTF

D: TRBD2
J: TRBJ2-1
size: -
V: TRBV9
DNA: TGTGCCAGCAGCCCCGGACTAGCGGAAGGGAATGAGCAGTTCTTC
CDR3: CASSPGLAEGNEQFF

D: -
J: TRBJ1-3
size: -
V: TRBV19
DNA: TGTGCCAGTAGTATAGATCGGGCGGCGGGAAACACCATATATTTT
CDR3: CASSIDRAAGNTIYF

D: TRBD1
J: TRBJ2-2
size: -
V: TRBV19
DNA: TGTGCCAGTAGTTTCATGACAGGGGCGAACACCGGGGAGCTGTTTTTT
CDR3: CASSFMTGANTGELFF

D: -
J: TRBJ2-7
size: -
V: TRBV6-1
DNA: TGTGCCGGACAGACTGGCTACGAGCAGTACTTC
CDR3: CAGQTGYEQYF

D: -
J: TRBJ2-1
size: once
V: TRBV5-1
DNA: TGCGCCAGCAGCCGCGACGGGGATGAGCAGTTCTTC
CDR3: CASSRDGDEQFF

D: TRBD2
J: TRBJ2-1
size: -
V: TRBV7-6
DNA: TGTGCCAGCAGCTTAGTCAGGACTAGCGGTAACAATGAGCAGTTCTTC
CDR3: CASSLVRTSGNNEQFF

D: -
J: TRBJ2-7
size: once
V: TRBV7-2
DNA: TGTGCCAGCAGCCCCACCGGCTCCTACGAGCAGTACTTC
CDR3: CASSPTGSYEQYF

D: -
J: TRBJ2-7
size: -
V: TRBV28
DNA: TGTGCCAGCCGTAGGGACTCCTACGAGCAGTACTTC
CDR3: CASRRDSYEQYF

D: -
J: TRBJ1-1
size: few
V: TRBV15
DNA: TGTGCCACCAGCAGAGGAGCCCCGGGCGCGGAAGCTTTCTTT
CDR3: CATSRGAPGAEAFF

D: TRBD1
J: TRBJ2-7
size: -
V: TRBV7-2
DNA: TGTGCCAGCAGCCCCCGACAGGGCTCCGTAAACGAGCAGTACTTC
CDR3: CASSPRQGSVNEQYF

D: -
J: TRBJ1-5
size: -
V: TRBV28
DNA: TGTGCCAGCAGTTGGGGGGATAGTGGGCCCCAGCATTTT
CDR3: CASSWGDSGPQHF

D: -
J: TRBJ2-1
size: -
V: TRBV28
DNA: TGTGCCACCCAAGGCAGAAATTCCTACAATGAGCAGTTCTTC
CDR3: CATQGRNSYNEQFF

D: TRBD2
J: TRBJ2-5
size: -
V: TRBV6-1
DNA: TGTGCCAGCAACATTTTGGGACTAGCGGGAGGGTCTCAGTACTTC
CDR3: CASNILGLAGGSQYF

D: -
J: TRBJ1-2
size: -
V: TRBV2
DNA: TGTGCCAGCAGGTTAGGACAGCATGGCTACACCTTC
CDR3: CASRLGQHGYTF

D: -
J: TRBJ2-1
size: once
V: TRBV6-5
DNA: TGTGCCAGCAGTTACGGGACTCTGAGGAATGAGCAGTTCTTC
CDR3: CASSYGTLRNEQFF

D: TRBD1
J: TRBJ2-5
size: -
V: TRBV29-1
DNA: TGCAGCGCAGATACAGGGGACGGAGAGACCCAGTACTTC
CDR3: CSADTGDGETQYF

D: -
J: TRBJ2-3
size: -
V: TRBV18
DNA: TGTGCCAGCTCACCATACTCAGATACGCAGTATTTT
CDR3: CASSPYSDTQYF

D: TRBD1
J: TRBJ2-1
size: -
V: TRBV14
DNA: TGTGCCAGCAGCAAGGGGGCACAGGTCTACAATGAGCAGTTCTTC
CDR3: CASSKGAQVYNEQFF

D: -
J: TRBJ1-5
size: -
V: TRBV28
DNA: TGTGCCAGCAGTGGGGGACTGCATAGCAATCAGCCCCAGCATTTT
CDR3: CASSGGLHSNQPQHF

D: -
J: TRBJ1-2
size: -
V: TRBV6-5
DNA: TGTGCCAGCAGTTACAGGGCCGGTGGCTACACCTTC
CDR3: CASSYRAGGYTF

D: -
J: TRBJ2-7
size: -
V: TRBV6-1
DNA: TGTGCCAGCAGTGTAACGGGCCTTCTCGTTGAGCAGTACTTC
CDR3: CASSVTGLLVEQYF

D: TRBD2
J: TRBJ2-2
size: -
V: TRBV19
DNA: TGTGCCAGTAGTAGGGGACTAGTAGCCGGGGAGCTGTTTTTT
CDR3: CASSRGLVAGELFF

D: -
J: TRBJ2-4
size: -
V: TRBV7-2
DNA: TGTGCCAGCAGAGAGGACAAAAACATTCAGTACTTC
CDR3: CASREDKNIQYF

D: -
J: TRBJ2-5
size: -
V: TRBV5-4
DNA: TGTGCCAGCAGCCGAAACCCCACGGGAGCGGAGACCCAGTACTTC
CDR3: CASSRNPTGAETQYF

D: -
J: TRBJ1-5
size: -
V: TRBV30
DNA: TGTGCCTGGAGTAAGGGCCTTAACAATCAGCCCCAGCATTTT
CDR3: CAWSKGLNNQPQHF

D: -
J: TRBJ2-3
size: -
V: TRBV5-1
DNA: TGCGCCAGCAGCCCGGAGGGGGCAGATACGCAGTATTTT
CDR3: CASSPEGADTQYF

D: -
J: TRBJ2-4
size: few
V: TRBV9
DNA: TGTGCCAGCAGCCCCATGCCGGGGTGGAACATTCAGTACTTC
CDR3: CASSPMPGWNIQYF

D: TRBD1
J: TRBJ1-1
size: few
V: TRBV9
DNA: TGTGCCAGCAGCGTAGGGGCAGGGGGTGTGAACACTGAAGCTTTCTTT
CDR3: CASSVGAGGVNTEAFF

D: -
J: TRBJ1-3
size: few
V: TRBV25-1
DNA: TGTGCCAGCAGTGAAAAGACGGATCCGCAGAACACCATATATTTT
CDR3: CASSEKTDPQNTIYF

D: -
J: TRBJ2-3
size: few
V: TRBV7-3
DNA: TGTGCCAGCAGCTTAGGGGCCGGGAGTACGCAGTATTTT
CDR3: CASSLGAGSTQYF

D: -
J: TRBJ2-5
size: -
V: TRBV7-9
DNA: TGTGCCAGCAGGAGGTACCAAGAGACCCAGTACTTC
CDR3: CASRRYQETQYF

D: -
J: TRBJ2-3
size: once
V: TRBV16
DNA: TGTGCCAGCAGCCAATCAACGGGCGCGGGTACGCAGTATTTT
CDR3: CASSQSTGAGTQYF

D: -
J: TRBJ2-6
size: -
V: TRBV19
DNA: TGTGCCAGTAGTATAGATAGGGGGGCCTCTGGGGCCAACGTCCTGACTTTC
CDR3: CASSIDRGASGANVLTF

D: -
J: TRBJ1-1
size: -
V: TRBV29-1
DNA: TGCAGCGTTGTGATTGACGCTAAAACTGAAGCTTTCTTT
CDR3: CSVVIDAKTEAFF

D: -
J: TRBJ2-3
size: few
V: TRBV5-1
DNA: TGCGCCAGCAGCCCATGGTCCGTTCCTACAGATACGCAGTATTTT
CDR3: CASSPWSVPTDTQYF

D: -
J: TRBJ2-5
size: -
V: TRBV7-8
DNA: TGTGCCAGCAGCCCCGGCCGTCCGGGGACCCAGTACTTC
CDR3: CASSPGRPGTQYF